The following is a T cell receptor (beta chain) sequence with its context. The antigen is not known. This sample was taken from a study of cytomegalovirus exposure and HLA in healthy donors. With 7 bases clipped from V and 4 bases from J, the junction kept 6 bases outside the gene matches. This CDR3 is built from 14 residues. Germline CDR1 MNHNS, CDR2 SASEGT. The study ran its PCR with 60 Vbeta and 13 Jbeta primers. The assay was immunoSEQ multiplex PCR, and TCRdb's table has in-frame clones only and misses some. The table lists a few hundred thousand clones, about 81% of them singletons. Study-wide results and caveats: Some V segments (TRBV6-2 and TRBV6-3 among them) were excluded as indistinguishable. The authors later linked a missense DCLRE1C variant to TCR beta V- and J-gene trimming. TCR association rates varied by HLA locus in a later analysis, with DRB1 highest and HLA-C lowest.

The sequencing sample was made of PBMCs. This sequence originates from a woman aged 55-69 years in good health and CMV-seropositive. The V and J genes are TRBV6-1 and TRBJ1-2; TRBD1 matches 10 bases. Here the CDR3 DNA reads TGTGCCAGCACCACCGGGACAGGGGTCTATGGCTACACCTTC. It yields the protein CASTTGTGVYGYTF.